In this sample, the clone carrying this TCR beta chain turned up once. This entry comes from a study of blood T cell repertoires in COVID-19. The overall study: Italy, Spain and the United States were the sources of the convalescent and acute COVID-19 samples. Sample material is recorded as cDNA or gDNA derived from T cells, B-cell-depleted T cells, or PBMCs.

V shed 3 bases, J shed 4 bases, and the junction held 11 bases outside the gene matches. Germline V gives CDR1 KGHSH, CDR2 LQKENI. The CDR3 spans 17 residues. Repertoires were generated with immunoSEQ multiplex PCR, while TCRdb's copy carries only in-frame clones and drops some. The sample carries 27,000 or so clones, just over 85% recorded once. This sequence was found in a woman between 45 and 60 years old with active COVID-19. Sequences were obtained from peripheral blood. The chain uses TRBV18 and TRBJ2-5; TRBD2 matches at 10 bases. The CDR3 spells CASSPASGREGSETQYF. CDR3 nucleotides: TGTGCCAGCTCACCCGCTAGCGGGAGAGAGGGTTCAGAGACCCAGTACTTC.